This is a list of T cell receptor beta chains from one sample in a study of cytomegalovirus exposure and HLA in healthy donors. Repertoires were generated with immunoSEQ multiplex PCR, while TCRdb's copy carries only in-frame clones and drops some. The repertoire holds over 55,000 clones, with around 80% as singletons. The sequenced sample consisted of PBMCs. The source is a woman aged 25 to 39 in good health and CMV-seronegative. The CDR3 runs from the conserved cysteine through the conserved F or W. The order of the fields is CDR3 DNA, CDR3 protein, V gene, CDR3 length, D gene, clone size, J gene. A D gene is named only where the DNA matches it firmly. Not every row has a clone size; where given, it reads once, few, many or a size class.

DNA: TGTGCCAGCAGCTGGACAGCCCCAGAGACCCAGTACTTC; CDR3: CASSWTAPETQYF; V: TRBV7-8; length: 13; D: NA; size: NA; J: TRBJ2-5
DNA: TGCAGCGCTGAAGATCCTGGACAGGGGCGATATAACCGCTACGAGCAGTACTTC; CDR3: CSAEDPGQGRYNRYEQYF; V: TRBV29-1; length: 18; D: TRBD1; size: NA; J: TRBJ2-7
DNA: TGTGCCAGCAGCCACCAAGCGCTAGCGGGGATCGGGGAGACCCAGTACTTC; CDR3: CASSHQALAGIGETQYF; V: TRBV5-4; length: 17; D: TRBD2; size: few; J: TRBJ2-5
DNA: TGTGCCAGCGGCCCGAGACAGGGGAGAATGGGAAAACTGTTTTTT; CDR3: CASGPRQGRMGKLFF; V: TRBV28; length: 15; D: TRBD1; size: NA; J: TRBJ1-4
DNA: TGTGCCAGCAGTGAAACCGACCAGGGGGCGGGCATCTATGGCTACACCTTC; CDR3: CASSETDQGAGIYGYTF; V: TRBV2; length: 17; D: TRBD1; size: NA; J: TRBJ1-2
DNA: TGTGCCAGCAGTCGGGCTAGCGGGTACAATGAGCAGTTCTTC; CDR3: CASSRASGYNEQFF; V: TRBV6-5; length: 14; D: TRBD2; size: NA; J: TRBJ2-1
DNA: TGTGCCAGCACCTCCCCCGGGAGCTACGGCTACACCTTC; CDR3: CASTSPGSYGYTF; V: TRBV28; length: 13; D: NA; size: once; J: TRBJ1-2
DNA: TGTGCCAGCAGCTATGCAGCGGGAGGCCCCTACAATGAGCAGTTCTTC; CDR3: CASSYAAGGPYNEQFF; V: TRBV5-6; length: 16; D: TRBD2; size: NA; J: TRBJ2-1
DNA: TGTGCCTCCGCGGGACGGCACTACGAGCAGTACTTC; CDR3: CASAGRHYEQYF; V: TRBV30; length: 12; D: NA; size: NA; J: TRBJ2-7
DNA: TGTGCCTGGAGTGTATCGGGAACTGAAGCTTTCTTT; CDR3: CAWSVSGTEAFF; V: TRBV30; length: 12; D: NA; size: NA; J: TRBJ1-1
DNA: TGTGCCACCAGCAGTCGGGGGGACACTGAAGCTTTCTTT; CDR3: CATSSRGDTEAFF; V: TRBV15; length: 13; D: NA; size: few; J: TRBJ1-1
DNA: TGCAGCGTTGAGGCGCGGGGGCCATCGAACAATGAGCAGTTCTTC; CDR3: CSVEARGPSNNEQFF; V: TRBV29-1; length: 15; D: NA; size: NA; J: TRBJ2-1
DNA: TGTGCCTGGAGTGTGGGGGCAGGTGGAGATGAAGCTTTCTTT; CDR3: CAWSVGAGGDEAFF; V: TRBV30; length: 14; D: NA; size: NA; J: TRBJ1-1
DNA: TGTGCCAGCAGCTTAGAATCCTCCCACAATGAGCAGTTCTTC; CDR3: CASSLESSHNEQFF; V: TRBV7-8; length: 14; D: NA; size: NA; J: TRBJ2-1
DNA: TGTGCCAGCAGCCAGTCCAGGGACTTGAACACTGAAGCTTTCTTT; CDR3: CASSQSRDLNTEAFF; V: TRBV7-8; length: 15; D: NA; size: NA; J: TRBJ1-1
DNA: TGTGCCACCCGGACACAGGGGGCAAATGGTGGCTACACCTTC; CDR3: CATRTQGANGGYTF; V: TRBV27; length: 14; D: TRBD1; size: NA; J: TRBJ1-2